These T cell receptor beta chains were read from a single sample in a study of T cells in tuberculosis. Only in-frame clones appear in the TCRdb table, and some are missing; sequencing was by immunoSEQ multiplex PCR. The sample records roughly 35,000 clones, roughly nine tenths being singletons. The sequencing sample was made of PBMCs. The receptors derive from a donor between 10 and 29 years old with latent tuberculosis or without tuberculosis infection. CDR3s include the opening cysteine and the closing phenylalanine or tryptophan. D genes are given only for firm matches. Only some rows state a clone size, as once, few, many or a class for expanded clones.

clone_size | j_call | d_call | v_call | cdr3_aa | cdr3_nt
once | TRBJ2-7 | TRBD1 | TRBV6-5 | CASSYTGANYEQYF | TGTGCCAGCAGTTATACAGGGGCCAACTACGAGCAGTACTTC
. | TRBJ2-1 | TRBD2 | TRBV7-9 | CASSSSSGKRLGEQFF | TGTGCCAGCAGCTCATCTAGCGGGAAAAGGTTAGGTGAGCAGTTCTTC
. | TRBJ2-3 | TRBD2 | TRBV6-4 | CASSPTSGGAPDTQYF | TGTGCCAGCAGCCCTACTAGCGGGGGGGCCCCAGATACGCAGTATTTT
. | TRBJ2-7 | . | TRBV30 | CAWSPPNYLEQYF | TGTGCCTGGAGTCCGCCAAACTACCTCGAGCAGTACTTC
. | TRBJ1-4 | . | TRBV7-9 | CASSFTGGVTNEKLFF | TGTGCCAGCAGCTTCACCGGGGGTGTTACTAATGAAAAACTGTTTTTT
once | TRBJ2-3 | . | TRBV7-9 | CASSRENTDTQYF | TGTGCCAGCAGCAGAGAGAACACAGATACGCAGTATTTT
. | TRBJ2-2 | . | TRBV11-1 | CASSARTTRDGELFF | TGTGCCAGCAGCGCCCGGACAACTCGTGACGGGGAGCTGTTTTTT
. | TRBJ1-1 | . | TRBV2 | CASIDRRVNTEAFF | TGTGCCAGCATCGACAGACGGGTGAACACTGAAGCTTTCTTT
. | TRBJ1-5 | . | TRBV28 | CASSPYPAGRNGQPQHF | TGTGCCAGCAGCCCATACCCCGCAGGGAGGAATGGTCAGCCCCAGCATTTT
. | TRBJ2-3 | . | TRBV5-1 | CASSFNVDLPDTQYF | TGCGCCAGCAGCTTCAATGTGGACTTACCAGATACGCAGTATTTT
. | TRBJ2-7 | . | TRBV15 | CATSRDTAREDYEQYF | TGTGCCACCAGCAGAGATACGGCTCGAGAGGACTACGAGCAGTACTTC
. | TRBJ2-7 | TRBD2 | TRBV28 | CASSFGTSGRREQYF | TGTGCCAGCAGTTTTGGGACTAGCGGGAGACGGGAGCAGTACTTC
. | TRBJ1-5 | . | TRBV19 | CASSMWSVQPQHF | TGTGCCAGTAGTATGTGGTCAGTTCAGCCCCAGCATTTT
. | TRBJ2-7 | TRBD2 | TRBV7-2 | CASSFAGTSGTPYEQYF | TGTGCCAGCAGCTTCGCCGGGACTAGCGGGACCCCCTACGAGCAGTACTTC
. | TRBJ2-3 | . | TRBV19 | CATTGRYTDTQYF | TGTGCCACCACCGGCAGGTATACAGATACGCAGTATTTT
. | TRBJ2-5 | . | TRBV13 | CASSPERDYQETQYF | TGTGCCAGCAGCCCTGAACGGGACTACCAAGAGACCCAGTACTTC
. | TRBJ1-1 | . | TRBV5-6 | CASSLGVGGMNTEAFF | TGTGCCAGCAGCTTGGGGGTAGGGGGAATGAACACTGAAGCTTTCTTT
. | TRBJ1-5 | . | TRBV7-2 | CASSLDQGSNQPQHF | TGTGCCAGCAGCTTAGACCAGGGAAGCAATCAGCCCCAGCATTTT
. | TRBJ2-5 | . | TRBV13 | CARKTGKETQYF | TGTGCCAGGAAAACAGGGAAAGAGACCCAGTACTTC
. | TRBJ1-3 | TRBD1 | TRBV28 | CASSAPGTGLVASSGNTIYF | TGTGCCAGCAGCGCCCCCGGGACAGGACTGGTTGCGAGCTCTGGAAACACCATATATTTT
once | TRBJ2-3 | TRBD2 | TRBV18 | CASSSLAGGRDTQYF | TGTGCCAGCTCTTCCCTAGCGGGGGGCCGGGATACGCAGTATTTT
. | TRBJ1-2 | TRBD1 | TRBV5-4 | CASSGEGQGTF | TGTGCCAGCAGCGGGGAGGGACAGGGTACCTTC
. | TRBJ1-4 | . | TRBV27 | CASRGWGRGAGEKLFF | TGTGCCAGCAGAGGGTGGGGTCGGGGGGCCGGTGAAAAACTGTTTTTT
once | TRBJ1-3 | . | TRBV5-1 | CASSLGGQWSGNTIYF | TGCGCCAGCAGCTTGGGGGGCCAGTGGTCTGGAAACACCATATATTTT
. | TRBJ1-2 | . | TRBV28 | CASSLMGRDGGGYGYTF | TGTGCCAGCAGTTTAATGGGGAGGGACGGCGGAGGTTATGGCTACACCTTC
. | TRBJ2-2 | . | TRBV2 | CASIGGQTNTGELFF | TGTGCCAGCATAGGGGGACAAACGAACACCGGGGAGCTGTTTTTT
. | TRBJ1-2 | TRBD1 | TRBV28 | CASRGQGAFNYGYTF | TGTGCCAGCAGGGGACAGGGGGCATTTAACTATGGCTACACCTTC
once | TRBJ2-1 | . | TRBV15 | CATSSTQRVWSYNEQFF | TGTGCCACCAGCAGTACCCAGCGGGTATGGTCCTACAATGAGCAGTTCTTC
once | TRBJ2-3 | . | TRBV5-6 | CASSSTGTSRGDTQYF | TGTGCCAGCAGCTCGACCGGGACTTCCCGTGGAGATACGCAGTATTTT
. | TRBJ2-5 | . | TRBV4-3 | CASSQDPFQETQYF | TGCGCCAGCAGCCAAGACCCGTTTCAAGAGACCCAGTACTTC
. | TRBJ1-4 | . | TRBV5-4 | CASSSLGGQGPMMEKLFF | TGTGCCAGCAGCTCCCTGGGTGGGCAGGGGCCTATGATGGAAAAACTGTTTTTT
. | TRBJ1-6 | TRBD1 | TRBV7-2 | CASSQTGGDSPLHF | TGTGCCAGCAGCCAGACAGGGGGAGACTCACCCCTCCACTTT
once | TRBJ2-5 | . | TRBV4-1 | CASSRGRFQETQYF | TGCGCCAGCAGCCGCGGTAGGTTCCAAGAGACCCAGTACTTC
. | TRBJ1-5 | . | TRBV7-8 | CASSPTNQPQHF | TGTGCCAGCAGCCCGACTAATCAGCCCCAGCATTTT
. | TRBJ2-3 | . | TRBV7-9 | CASRGTRAEVRDTQYF | TGTGCCAGCAGAGGGACTCGGGCCGAGGTTAGAGATACGCAGTATTTT